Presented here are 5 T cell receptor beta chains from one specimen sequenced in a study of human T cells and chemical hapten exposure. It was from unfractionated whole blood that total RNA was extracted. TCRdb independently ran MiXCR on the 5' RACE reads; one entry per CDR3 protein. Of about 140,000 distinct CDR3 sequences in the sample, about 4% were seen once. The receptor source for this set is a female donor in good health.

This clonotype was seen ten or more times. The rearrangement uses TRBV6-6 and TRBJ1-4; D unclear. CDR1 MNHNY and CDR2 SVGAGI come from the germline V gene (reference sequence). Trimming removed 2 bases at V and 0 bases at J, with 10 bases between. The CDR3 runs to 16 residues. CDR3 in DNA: TGTGCCAGCAGTTACGGTAGAACTCCAACTAATGAAAAACTGTTTTTT. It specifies CASSYGRTPTNEKLFF.

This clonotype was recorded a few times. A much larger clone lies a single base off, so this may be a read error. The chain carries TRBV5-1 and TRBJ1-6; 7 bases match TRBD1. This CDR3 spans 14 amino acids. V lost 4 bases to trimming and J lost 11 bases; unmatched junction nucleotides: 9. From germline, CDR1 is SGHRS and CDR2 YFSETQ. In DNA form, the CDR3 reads TGCGCCAGCAGCCAGGGACAGAGCGGTGCACCCCTCCACTTT. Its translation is CASSQGQSGAPLHF.

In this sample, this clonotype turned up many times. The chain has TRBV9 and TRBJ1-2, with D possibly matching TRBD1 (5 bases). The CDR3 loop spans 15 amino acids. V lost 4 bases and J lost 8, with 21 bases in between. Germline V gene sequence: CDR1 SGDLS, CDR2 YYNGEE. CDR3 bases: TGTGCCAGCAGCCCGAGCCCCACAGGTTCCTTAGGCTACACCTTC. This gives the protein CASSPSPTGSLGYTF.

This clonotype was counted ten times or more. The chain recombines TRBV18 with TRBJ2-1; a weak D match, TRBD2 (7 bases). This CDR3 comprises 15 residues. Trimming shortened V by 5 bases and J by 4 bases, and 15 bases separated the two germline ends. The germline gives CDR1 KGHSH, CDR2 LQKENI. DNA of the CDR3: TGTGCCAGCTCAGCCGCGGGGGCGCTTTACAATGAGCAGTTCTTC. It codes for CASSAAGALYNEQFF.

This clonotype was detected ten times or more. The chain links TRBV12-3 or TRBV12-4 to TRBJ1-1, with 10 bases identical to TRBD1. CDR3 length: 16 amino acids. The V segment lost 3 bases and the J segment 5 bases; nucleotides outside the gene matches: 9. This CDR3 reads CASSFGTGVRRTEAFF. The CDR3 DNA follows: TGTGCCAGCAGTTTCGGGACAGGGGTCCGGAGGACTGAAGCTTTCTTT.